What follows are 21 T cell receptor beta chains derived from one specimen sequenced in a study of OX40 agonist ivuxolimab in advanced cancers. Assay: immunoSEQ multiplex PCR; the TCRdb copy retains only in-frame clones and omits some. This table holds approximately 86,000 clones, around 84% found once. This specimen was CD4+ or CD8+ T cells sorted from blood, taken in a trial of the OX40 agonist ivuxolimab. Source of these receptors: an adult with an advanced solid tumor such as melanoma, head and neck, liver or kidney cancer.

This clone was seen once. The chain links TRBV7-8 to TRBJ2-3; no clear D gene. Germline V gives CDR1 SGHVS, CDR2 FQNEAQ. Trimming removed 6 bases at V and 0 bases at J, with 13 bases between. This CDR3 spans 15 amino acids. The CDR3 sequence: CASRDVDSSTDTQYF. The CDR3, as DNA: TGTGCCAGCAGGGATGTAGATTCTAGCACAGATACGCAGTATTTT.

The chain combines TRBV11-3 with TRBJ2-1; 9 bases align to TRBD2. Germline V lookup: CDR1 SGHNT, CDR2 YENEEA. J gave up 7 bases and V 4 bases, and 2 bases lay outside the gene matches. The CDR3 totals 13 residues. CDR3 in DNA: TGTGCCAGCAGCTATCTAGCGGGGAATGAGCAGTTCTTC. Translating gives CASSYLAGNEQFF.

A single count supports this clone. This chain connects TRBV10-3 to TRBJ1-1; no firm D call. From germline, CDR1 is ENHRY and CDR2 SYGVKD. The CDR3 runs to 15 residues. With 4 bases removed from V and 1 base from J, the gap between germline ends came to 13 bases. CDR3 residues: CAISASDGSNTEAFF. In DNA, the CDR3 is TGTGCCATCAGTGCTAGTGATGGGTCGAACACTGAAGCTTTCTTT.

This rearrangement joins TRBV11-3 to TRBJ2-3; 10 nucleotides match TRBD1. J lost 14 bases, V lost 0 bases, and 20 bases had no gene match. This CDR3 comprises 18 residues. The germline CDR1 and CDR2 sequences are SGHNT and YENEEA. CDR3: CASSLDFRDRGSRSVRYF. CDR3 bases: TGTGCCAGCAGCTTAGATTTCCGGGACAGGGGAAGTAGAAGTGTGAGGTATTTT.

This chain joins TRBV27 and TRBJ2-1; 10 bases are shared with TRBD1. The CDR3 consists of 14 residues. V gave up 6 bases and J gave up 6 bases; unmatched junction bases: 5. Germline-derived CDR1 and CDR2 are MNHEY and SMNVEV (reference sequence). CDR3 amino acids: CASRTRQGANEQFF. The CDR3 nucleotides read TGTGCCAGCAGAACCCGACAGGGGGCCAATGAGCAGTTCTTC.

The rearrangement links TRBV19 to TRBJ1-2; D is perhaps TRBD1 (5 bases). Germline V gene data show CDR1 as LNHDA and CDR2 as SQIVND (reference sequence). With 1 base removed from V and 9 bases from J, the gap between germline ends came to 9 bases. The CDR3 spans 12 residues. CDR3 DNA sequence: TGTGCCAGTAGTATAGTGGAGGGGAGCTACACCTTC. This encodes CASSIVEGSYTF.

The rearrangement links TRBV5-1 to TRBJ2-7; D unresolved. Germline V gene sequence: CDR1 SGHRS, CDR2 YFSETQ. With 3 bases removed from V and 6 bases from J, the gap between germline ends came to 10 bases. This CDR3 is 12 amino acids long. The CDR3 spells CASSSRPLEQYF. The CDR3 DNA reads TGCGCCAGCAGCTCCAGACCCCTCGAGCAGTACTTC.

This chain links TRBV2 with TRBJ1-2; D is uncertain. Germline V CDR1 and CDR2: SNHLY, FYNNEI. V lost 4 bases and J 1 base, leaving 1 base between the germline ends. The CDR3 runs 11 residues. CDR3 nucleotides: TGTGCCAGCAGTGTTAACTATGGCTACACCTTC. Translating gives CASSVNYGYTF.

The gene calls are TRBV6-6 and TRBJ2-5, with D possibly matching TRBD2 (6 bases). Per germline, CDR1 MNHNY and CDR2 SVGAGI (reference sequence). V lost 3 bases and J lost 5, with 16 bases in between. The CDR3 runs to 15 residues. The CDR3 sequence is CASSYVGGAGETQYF. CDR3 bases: TGTGCCAGCAGTTATGTTGGTGGGGCGGGGGAGACCCAGTACTTC.

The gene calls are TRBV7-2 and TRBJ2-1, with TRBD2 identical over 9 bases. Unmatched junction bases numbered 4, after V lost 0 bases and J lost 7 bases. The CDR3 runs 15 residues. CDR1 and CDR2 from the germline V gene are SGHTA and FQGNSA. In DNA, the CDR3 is TGTGCCAGCAGCTTAGCTAGCGGGAGTTCGAATGAGCAGTTCTTC. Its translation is CASSLASGSSNEQFF.

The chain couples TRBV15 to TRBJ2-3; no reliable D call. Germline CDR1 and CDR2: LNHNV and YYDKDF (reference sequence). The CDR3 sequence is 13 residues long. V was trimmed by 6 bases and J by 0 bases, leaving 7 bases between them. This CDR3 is CATRGLSTDTQYF. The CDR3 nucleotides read TGTGCCACCAGAGGCCTAAGCACAGATACGCAGTATTTT.

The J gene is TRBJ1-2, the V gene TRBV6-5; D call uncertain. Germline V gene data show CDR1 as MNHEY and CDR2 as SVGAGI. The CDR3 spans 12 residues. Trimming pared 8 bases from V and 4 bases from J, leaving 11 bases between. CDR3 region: CASVLSGYGYTF. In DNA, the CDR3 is TGTGCCAGCGTCCTATCGGGCTATGGCTACACCTTC.

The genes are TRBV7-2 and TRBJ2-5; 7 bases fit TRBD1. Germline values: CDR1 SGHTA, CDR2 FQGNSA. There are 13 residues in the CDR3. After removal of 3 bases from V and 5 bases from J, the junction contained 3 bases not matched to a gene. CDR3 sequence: CASSLGTVETQYF. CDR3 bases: TGTGCCAGCAGCTTGGGGACAGTCGAGACCCAGTACTTC.

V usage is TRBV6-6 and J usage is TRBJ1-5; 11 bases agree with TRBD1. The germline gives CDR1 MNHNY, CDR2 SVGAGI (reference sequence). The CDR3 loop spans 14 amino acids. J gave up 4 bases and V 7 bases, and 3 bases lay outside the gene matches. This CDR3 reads CASNGQGANQPQHF. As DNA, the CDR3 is TGTGCCAGCAACGGACAGGGGGCGAATCAGCCCCAGCATTTT.

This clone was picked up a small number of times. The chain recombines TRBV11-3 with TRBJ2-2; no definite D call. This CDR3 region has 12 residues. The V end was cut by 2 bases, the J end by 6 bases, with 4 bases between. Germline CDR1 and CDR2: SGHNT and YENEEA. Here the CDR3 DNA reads TGTGCCAGCAGCTTAAGCTCCGGGGAGCTGTTTTTT. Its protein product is CASSLSSGELFF.

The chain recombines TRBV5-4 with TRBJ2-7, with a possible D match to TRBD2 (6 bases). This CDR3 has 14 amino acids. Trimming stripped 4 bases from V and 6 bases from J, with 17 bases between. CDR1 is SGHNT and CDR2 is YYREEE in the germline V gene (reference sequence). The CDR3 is CASSHTAPGVEQYF. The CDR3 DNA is TGTGCCAGCAGCCATACAGCGCCGGGGGTCGAGCAGTACTTC.

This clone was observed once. This chain's CDR3 is CASSTTLRGRSDTQYF. The CDR3 bases are TGTGCCAGCAGCACTACGCTGCGGGGTCGGTCAGATACGCAGTATTTT. This chain joins TRBV7-6 and TRBJ2-3, with D possibly TRBD2 on 6 matching bases. The CDR3 is 16 residues long. Deletions cut 5 bases from V and 4 bases from J, with 19 bases between. Germline CDR1 SGHVS, CDR2 FNYEAQ. Combining the CDR3 with reference TRBV7-6 and TRBJ2-3 gives the whole variable domain GAGVSQSPRYKVTKRGQDVALRCDPISGHVSLYWYRQALGQGPEFLTYFNYEAQQDKSGLPNDRFSAERPEGSISTLTIQRTEQRDSAMYRCASSTTLRGRSDTQYFGPGTRLTVL.

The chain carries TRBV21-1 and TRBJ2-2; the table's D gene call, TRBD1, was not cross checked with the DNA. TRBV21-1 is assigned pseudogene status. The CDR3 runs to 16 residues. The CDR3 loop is CASSIKTVFPTGELFF. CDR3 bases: TGTGCCAGCAGCATAAAAACAGTGTTCCCCACCGGGGAGCTGTTTTTT.

The CDR3 protein is CASSRAGGTEAFF. The CDR3 bases are TGTGCCAGTAGTAGGGCAGGGGGCACTGAAGCTTTCTTT. V and J are TRBV19 and TRBJ1-1, with TRBD1 matching 7 bases. Germline CDR1 reads LNHDA; CDR2 reads SQIVND (reference sequence). The ends lost 4 bases at V and 4 bases at J; junction bases unmatched: 3. The CDR3 is 13 amino acids.

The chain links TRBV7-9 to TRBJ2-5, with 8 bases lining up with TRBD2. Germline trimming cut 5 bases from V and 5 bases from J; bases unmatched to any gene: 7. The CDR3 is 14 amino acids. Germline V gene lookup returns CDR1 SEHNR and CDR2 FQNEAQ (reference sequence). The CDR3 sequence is CASSPGGARETQYF. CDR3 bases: TGTGCCAGCAGCCCCGGGGGGGCCCGGGAGACCCAGTACTTC.

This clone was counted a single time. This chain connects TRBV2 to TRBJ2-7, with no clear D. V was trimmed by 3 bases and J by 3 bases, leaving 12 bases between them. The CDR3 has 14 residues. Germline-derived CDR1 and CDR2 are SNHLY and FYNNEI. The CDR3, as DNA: TGTGCCAGCAGTGAGAAACGGGTGATCTACGAGCAGTACTTC. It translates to CASSEKRVIYEQYF.